What follows are 7 T cell receptor beta chains derived from one specimen sequenced in a study of CD8+ T cells in alopecia areata. Investigators isolated RNA and reverse transcribed it into cDNA to act as the sequencing template. The protocol was immunoSEQ multiplex PCR, while the TCRdb copy is restricted to in-frame clones and leaves out a portion. The table records roughly 100,000 clones, 55% of them present only once. Source material: CD4+ T cells sorted from blood. The receptors shown here come from a human donor in good health.

This clone was picked up a small number of times. The rearrangement links TRBV6-1 to TRBJ2-3, with 11 nucleotides matching TRBD2. The germline V gene has CDR1 MNHNS and CDR2 SASEGT. The CDR3 has 18 amino acids. Trimming cost V 4 bases and J 3 bases; bases outside gene matches: 12. CDR3 amino acids: CASSVRGLAGGITDTQYF. In nucleotides, the CDR3 is TGTGCCAGCAGTGTGAGAGGACTAGCGGGCGGGATAACAGATACGCAGTATTTT.

Only a few counts were recorded for this clone. This chain joins TRBV27 and TRBJ1-5, with D perhaps TRBD1 (5 bases). The CDR3 spans 15 residues. Looked up from germline, CDR1 is MNHEY and CDR2 is SMNVEV (reference sequence). Trimming cost V 5 bases and J 0 bases, with 11 bases left between them. This chain's CDR3 is CASSAQAHSNQPQHF. Written as DNA, the CDR3 is TGTGCCAGCAGTGCACAGGCCCATAGCAATCAGCCCCAGCATTTT.

This clone was seen a few times. The chain combines TRBV28 with TRBJ1-5; 7 positions match TRBD1. This CDR3 is built from 17 residues. The V and J ends lost 7 bases and 0 bases, in that order; junction bases with no gene match: 12. Germline assignment: CDR1 MDHEN and CDR2 SYDVKM. The CDR3, as DNA: TGTGCCAGCACCACCGCGACAGGGCGATATAGCAATCAGCCCCAGCATTTT. The encoded protein is CASTTATGRYSNQPQHF. Looking up the rest from reference TRBV28 and TRBJ1-5 gives the full variable domain: DVKVTQSSRYLVKRTGEKVFLECVQDMDHENMFWYRQDPGLGLRLIYFSYDVKMKEKGDIPEGYSVSREKKERFSLILESASTNQTSMYLCASTTATGRYSNQPQHFGDGTRLSIL.

At least ten counts were recorded for this clone. The chain has TRBV19 and TRBJ1-3, with no clear D. Germline CDR1 LNHDA, CDR2 SQIVND (reference sequence). CDR3 size: 13 residues. V lost 6 bases, J lost 0 bases, and 6 bases lay in between. The CDR3: CASRQSSGNTIYF. CDR3 in DNA: TGTGCCAGTAGACAGAGCTCTGGAAACACCATATATTTT.

This clone was recorded a few times. V is TRBV29-1 and J is TRBJ2-7; D not resolved. The germline V and J ends were trimmed by 5 bases and 7 bases, with 18 bases remaining between them. This CDR3 contains 13 residues. The germline CDR1 and CDR2 sequences are SQVTM and ANQGSEA. This CDR3 is CSVLFQTLREQYF. The CDR3 DNA is TGCAGCGTTTTATTCCAAACCCTGAGGGAGCAGTACTTC.

On this clone itself: The same CDR3 arises from other DNA sequences in this sample as well. J is TRBJ2-2 and V is TRBV5-1; D uncertain. The V end lost 2 bases, the J end lost 0 bases, and 5 bases lay between the germline ends. Germline-derived CDR1 and CDR2 are SGHRS and YFSETQ. The CDR3 loop spans 14 amino acids. CDR3 amino acids: CASSLRANTGELFF. The CDR3 DNA is TGCGCCAGCAGCTTAAGGGCGAACACCGGGGAGCTGTTTTTT.

This clone was observed a handful of times. J is TRBJ2-2 and V is TRBV5-1; no definite D call. CDR3 length: 15 amino acids. V lost 0 bases and J 0 bases, leaving 6 bases between the germline ends. In germline, CDR1 is SGHRS, CDR2 YFSETQ. CDR3 region: CASSLGIANTGELFF. As DNA, the CDR3 is TGCGCCAGCAGCTTGGGGATCGCGAACACCGGGGAGCTGTTTTTT. The complete variable domain, with remaining parts taken from reference TRBV5-1 and TRBJ2-2, reads KAGVTQTPRYLIKTRGQQVTLSCSPISGHRSVSWYQQTPGQGLQFLFEYFSETQRNKGNFPGRFSGRQFSNSRSEMNVSTLELGDSALYLCASSLGIANTGELFFGEGSRLTVL.